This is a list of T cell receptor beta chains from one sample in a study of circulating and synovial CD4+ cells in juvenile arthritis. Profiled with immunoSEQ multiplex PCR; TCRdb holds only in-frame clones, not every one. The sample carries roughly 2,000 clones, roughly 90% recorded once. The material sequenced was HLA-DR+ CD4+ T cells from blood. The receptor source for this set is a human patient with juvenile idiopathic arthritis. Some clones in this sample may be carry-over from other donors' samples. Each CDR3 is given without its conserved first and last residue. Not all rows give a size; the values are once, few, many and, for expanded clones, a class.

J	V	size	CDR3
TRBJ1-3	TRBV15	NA	ATSSLRGPGNTIY
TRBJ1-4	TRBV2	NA	AGLGFRATYVPF
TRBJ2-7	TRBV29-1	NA	SVEARNYEQY
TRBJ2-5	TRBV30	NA	ACSPSGGETQY
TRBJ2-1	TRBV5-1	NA	ASSLVGRSYNEQF
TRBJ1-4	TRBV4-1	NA	ASSQGSSAQTNEKLF
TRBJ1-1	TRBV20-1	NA	SARANTEAF
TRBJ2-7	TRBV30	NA	AWSVADSYEQY
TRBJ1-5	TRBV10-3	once	AISRDSVGVNQPQH
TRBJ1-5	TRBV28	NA	ASRRQGGRNQPQH
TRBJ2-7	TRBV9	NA	ASTPSPWQALDEQY
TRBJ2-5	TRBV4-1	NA	ASSQIQVRETQY
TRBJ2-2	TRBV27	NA	ASSLNTGELF
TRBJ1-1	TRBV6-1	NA	ASSDLRGNTEAF
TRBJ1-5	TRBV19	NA	ASSIHRRDDQPQH
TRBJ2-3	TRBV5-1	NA	ASSLRVKTGGPTDTQY
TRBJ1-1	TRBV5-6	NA	ASSLAGANTEAF
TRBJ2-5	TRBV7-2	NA	ASSLGLAGGPGPLETQY
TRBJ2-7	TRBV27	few	ASSSGQRGYEQY
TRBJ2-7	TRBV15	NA	ATSTTGVEQY
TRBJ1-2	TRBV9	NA	ASTTGTGYGYT
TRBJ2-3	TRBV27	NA	ASSLGGWADTQY
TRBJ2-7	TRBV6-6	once	ASSDEWTGRDEQY
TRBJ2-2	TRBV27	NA	ASSLLAGPRELF
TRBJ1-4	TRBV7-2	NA	ASSPSLGRTNEKLF
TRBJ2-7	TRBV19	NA	ASSMASGSYEQY
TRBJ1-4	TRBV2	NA	ASSRRGGEGEKLF
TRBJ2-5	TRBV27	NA	ASSLSGWETQY
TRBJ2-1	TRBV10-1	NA	ASSETGGNEQF
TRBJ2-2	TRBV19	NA	ASSPGQRYTGELF
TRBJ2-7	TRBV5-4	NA	ASSLAGTSPYEQY
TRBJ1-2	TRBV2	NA	ASASDRVKGYT
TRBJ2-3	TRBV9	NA	ASSGGLPTDTQY
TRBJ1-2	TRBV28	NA	ASSFTGGSGYGYT
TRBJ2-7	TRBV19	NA	ASSLLSTGVEQC
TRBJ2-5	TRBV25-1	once	ASSEWKWGGKETQY
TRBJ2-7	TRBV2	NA	ASQGWGEQY
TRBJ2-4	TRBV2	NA	ASSEARANIQY
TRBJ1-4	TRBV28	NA	ASSFQIRREKLF
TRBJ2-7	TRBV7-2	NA	ASGLPSSYEQY
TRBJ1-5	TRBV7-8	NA	ASTVNQPQH
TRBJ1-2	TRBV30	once	AWSVPRQGNYGYT
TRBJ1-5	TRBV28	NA	ASSLIPTGNFAPQH
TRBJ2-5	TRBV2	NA	ASSEGVGSGGETQY
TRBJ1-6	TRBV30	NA	AWIRGTGNSPLH
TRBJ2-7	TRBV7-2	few	ASSFTGIEQY
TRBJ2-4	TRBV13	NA	ASSHLRTGVELAKNIQY
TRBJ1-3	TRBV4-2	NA	ASSRTGTSGNTIY
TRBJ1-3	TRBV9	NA	ASSPGQGGLSGNTIY
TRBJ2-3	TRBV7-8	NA	ASRTGLDTQY
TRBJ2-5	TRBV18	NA	ASSPGTGQETQY
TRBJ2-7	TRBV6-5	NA	ASSYSSGGLSFEQY
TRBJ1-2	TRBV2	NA	ASRRGARNYGYT
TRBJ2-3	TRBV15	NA	ATSRINIAGGRTDTQY
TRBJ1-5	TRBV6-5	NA	ASSYSRTGNQPQH
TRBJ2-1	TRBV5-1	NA	ASSGGGVLLGEQF
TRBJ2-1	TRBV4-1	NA	ASRISGGRLSYNEQF
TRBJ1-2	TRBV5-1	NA	ASSLGHNYGYT